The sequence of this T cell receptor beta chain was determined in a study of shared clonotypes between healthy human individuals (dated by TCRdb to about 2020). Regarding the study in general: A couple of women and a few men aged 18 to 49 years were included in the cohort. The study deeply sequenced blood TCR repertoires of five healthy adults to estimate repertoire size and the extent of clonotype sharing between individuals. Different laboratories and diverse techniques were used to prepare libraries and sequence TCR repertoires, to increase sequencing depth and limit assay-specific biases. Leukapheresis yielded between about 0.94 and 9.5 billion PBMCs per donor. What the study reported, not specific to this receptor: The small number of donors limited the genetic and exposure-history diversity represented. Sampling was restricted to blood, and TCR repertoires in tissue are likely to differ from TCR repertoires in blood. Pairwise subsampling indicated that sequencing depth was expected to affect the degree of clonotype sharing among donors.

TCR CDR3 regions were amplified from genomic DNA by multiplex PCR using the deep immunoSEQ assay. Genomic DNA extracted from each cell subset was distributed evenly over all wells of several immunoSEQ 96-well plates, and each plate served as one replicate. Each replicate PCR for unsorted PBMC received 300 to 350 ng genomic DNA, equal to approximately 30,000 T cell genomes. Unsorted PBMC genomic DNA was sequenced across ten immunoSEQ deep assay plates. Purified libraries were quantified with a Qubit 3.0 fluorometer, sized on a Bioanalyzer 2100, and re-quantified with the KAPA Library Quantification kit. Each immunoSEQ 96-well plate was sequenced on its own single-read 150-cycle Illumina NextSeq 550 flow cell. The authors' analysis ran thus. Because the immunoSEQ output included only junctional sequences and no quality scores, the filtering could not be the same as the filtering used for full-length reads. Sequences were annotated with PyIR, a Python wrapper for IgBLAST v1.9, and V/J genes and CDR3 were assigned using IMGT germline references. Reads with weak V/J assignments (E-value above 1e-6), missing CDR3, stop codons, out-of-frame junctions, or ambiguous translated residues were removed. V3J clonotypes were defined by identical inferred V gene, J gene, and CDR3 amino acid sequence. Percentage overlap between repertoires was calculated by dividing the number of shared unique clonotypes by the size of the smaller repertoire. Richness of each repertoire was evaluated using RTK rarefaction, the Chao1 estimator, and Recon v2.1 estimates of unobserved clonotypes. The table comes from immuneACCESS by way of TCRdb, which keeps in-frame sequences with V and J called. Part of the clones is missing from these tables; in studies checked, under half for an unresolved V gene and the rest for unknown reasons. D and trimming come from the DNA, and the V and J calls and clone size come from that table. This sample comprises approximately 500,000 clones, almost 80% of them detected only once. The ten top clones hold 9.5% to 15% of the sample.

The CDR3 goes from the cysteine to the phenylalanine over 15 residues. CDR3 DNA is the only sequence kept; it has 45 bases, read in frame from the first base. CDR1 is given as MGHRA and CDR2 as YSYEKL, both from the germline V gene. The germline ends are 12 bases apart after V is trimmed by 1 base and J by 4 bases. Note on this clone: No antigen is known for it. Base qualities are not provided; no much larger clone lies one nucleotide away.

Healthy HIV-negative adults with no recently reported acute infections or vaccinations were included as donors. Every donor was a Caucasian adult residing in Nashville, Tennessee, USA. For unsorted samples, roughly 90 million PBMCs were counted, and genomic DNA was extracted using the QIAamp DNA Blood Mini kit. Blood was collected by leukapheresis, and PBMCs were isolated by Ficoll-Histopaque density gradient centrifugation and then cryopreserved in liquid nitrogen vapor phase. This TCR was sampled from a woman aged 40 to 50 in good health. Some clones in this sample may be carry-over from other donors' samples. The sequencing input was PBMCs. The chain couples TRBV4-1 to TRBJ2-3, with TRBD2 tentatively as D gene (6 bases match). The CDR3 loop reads CASSQVDGSADTQYF. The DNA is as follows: TGCGCCAGCAGCCAAGTAGACGGGAGTGCAGATACGCAGTATTTT.